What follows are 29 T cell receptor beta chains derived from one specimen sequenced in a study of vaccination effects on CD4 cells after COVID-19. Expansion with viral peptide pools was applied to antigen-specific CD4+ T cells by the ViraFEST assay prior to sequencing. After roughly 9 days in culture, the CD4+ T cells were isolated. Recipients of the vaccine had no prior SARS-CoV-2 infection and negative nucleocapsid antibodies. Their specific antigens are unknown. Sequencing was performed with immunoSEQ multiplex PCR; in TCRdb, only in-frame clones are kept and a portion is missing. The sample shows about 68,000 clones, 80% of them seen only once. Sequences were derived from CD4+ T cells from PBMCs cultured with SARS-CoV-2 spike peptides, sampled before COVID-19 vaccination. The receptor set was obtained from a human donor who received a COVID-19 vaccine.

The CDR3 here is CASSLLAGDPSTDTQYF. DNA for the CDR3: TGTGCCAGCAGCTTACTAGCGGGAGACCCTAGCACAGATACGCAGTATTTT. The V and J genes are TRBV7-7 and TRBJ2-3; 10 nucleotides align to TRBD2. J gave up 0 bases and V 2 bases, and 5 bases lay outside the gene matches. CDR1 is SSHAT, CDR2 FNYEAQ, per germline (reference sequence). The length of the CDR3 is 17 residues. Filled out from reference TRBV7-7 and TRBJ2-3, the complete variable domain reads GAGVSQSPRYKVTKRGQDVTLRCDPISSHATLYWYQQALGQGPEFLTYFNYEAQPDKSGLPSDRFSAERPEGSISTLTIQRTEQRDSAMYRCASSLLAGDPSTDTQYFGPGTRLTVL.

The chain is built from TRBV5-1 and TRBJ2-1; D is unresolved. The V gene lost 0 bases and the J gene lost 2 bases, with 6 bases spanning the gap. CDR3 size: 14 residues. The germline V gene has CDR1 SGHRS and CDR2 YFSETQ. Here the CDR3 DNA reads TGCGCCAGCAGCTTGGGTCCTGCCTACAATGAGCAGTTCTTC. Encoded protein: CASSLGPAYNEQFF.

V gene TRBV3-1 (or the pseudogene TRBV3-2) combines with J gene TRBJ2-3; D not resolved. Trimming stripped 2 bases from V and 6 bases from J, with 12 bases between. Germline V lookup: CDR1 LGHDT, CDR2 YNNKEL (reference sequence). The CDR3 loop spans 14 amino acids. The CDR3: CASSQYLDSDTQYF. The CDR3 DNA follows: TGTGCCAGCAGCCAATACTTGGATTCGGATACGCAGTATTTT.

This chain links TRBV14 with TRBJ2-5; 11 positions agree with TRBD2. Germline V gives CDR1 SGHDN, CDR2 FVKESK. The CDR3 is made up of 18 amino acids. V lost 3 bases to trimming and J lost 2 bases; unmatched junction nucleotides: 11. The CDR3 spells CASSHNRLAGGKQETQYF. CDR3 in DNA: TGTGCCAGCAGCCACAACCGGCTAGCGGGGGGAAAACAAGAGACCCAGTACTTC.

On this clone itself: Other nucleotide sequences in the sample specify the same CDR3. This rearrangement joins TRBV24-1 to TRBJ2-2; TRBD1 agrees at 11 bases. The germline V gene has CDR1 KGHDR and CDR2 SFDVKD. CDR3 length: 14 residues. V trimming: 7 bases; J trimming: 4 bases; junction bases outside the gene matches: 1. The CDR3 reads CATSGTGGTGELFF. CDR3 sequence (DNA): TGTGCCACCAGCGGGACAGGGGGCACCGGGGAGCTGTTTTTT.

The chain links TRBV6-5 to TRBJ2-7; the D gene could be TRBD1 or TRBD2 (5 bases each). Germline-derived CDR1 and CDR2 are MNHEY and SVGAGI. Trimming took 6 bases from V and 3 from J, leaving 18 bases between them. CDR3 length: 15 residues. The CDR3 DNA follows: TGTGCCAGCAGCGCGAGGGGAGAACCCCACTACGAGCAGTACGTC. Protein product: CASSARGEPHYEQYV.

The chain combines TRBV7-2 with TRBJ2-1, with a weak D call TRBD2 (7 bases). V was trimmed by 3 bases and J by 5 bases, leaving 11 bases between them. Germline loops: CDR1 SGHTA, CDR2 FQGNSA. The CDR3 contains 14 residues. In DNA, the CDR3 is TGTGCCAGCAGCTTTGGGGGGGCCAACAATGAGCAGTTCTTC. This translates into CASSFGGANNEQFF.

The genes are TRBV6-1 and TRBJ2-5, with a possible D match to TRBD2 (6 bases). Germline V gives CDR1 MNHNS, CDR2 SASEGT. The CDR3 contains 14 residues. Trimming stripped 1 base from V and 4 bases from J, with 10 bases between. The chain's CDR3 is CASSEGDLGETQYF. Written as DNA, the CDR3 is TGTGCCAGCAGTGAAGGGGACTTAGGAGAGACCCAGTACTTC.

The CDR3 loop is CASSRTGQSTDTQYF. In DNA, the CDR3 is TGTGCCAGCAGCCGAACTGGGCAGTCCACAGATACGCAGTATTTT. The rearrangement joins TRBV5-4 to TRBJ2-3; no definite D call. Trimming removed 4 bases from V and 2 bases from J, with 14 bases in between. This CDR3 is 15 amino acids long. CDR1 is SGHNT, CDR2 YYREEE, per germline (reference sequence).

The CDR3 protein is CASSLGRSYNSPLHF. CDR3 coding DNA: TGCGCCAGCAGCTTGGGGCGATCCTATAATTCACCCCTCCACTTT. V is TRBV5-1 and J is TRBJ1-6; D remains unclear. CDR1 and CDR2 (germline): SGHRS, YFSETQ. The CDR3 is 15 amino acids. V shed 0 bases and J shed 1 base, with 5 bases lying between them.

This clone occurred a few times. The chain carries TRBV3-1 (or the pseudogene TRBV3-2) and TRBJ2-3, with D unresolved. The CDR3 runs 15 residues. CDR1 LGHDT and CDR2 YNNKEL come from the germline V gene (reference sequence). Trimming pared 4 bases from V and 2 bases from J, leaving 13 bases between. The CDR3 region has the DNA TGTGCCAGCAGCCTGTCCGCGGCCTTCACAGATACGCAGTATTTT. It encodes CASSLSAAFTDTQYF.

The CDR3 DNA reads as TGTGCCAGCAGCATCGGTGGGGCAGATACGCAGTATTTT. Translation gives CASSIGGADTQYF. The chain carries TRBV7-3 and TRBJ2-3, with no clear D. CDR1 and CDR2 (germline): SGHTA, FQGTGA. There are 13 residues in the CDR3. V shed 5 bases and J shed 4 bases, with 10 bases lying between them.

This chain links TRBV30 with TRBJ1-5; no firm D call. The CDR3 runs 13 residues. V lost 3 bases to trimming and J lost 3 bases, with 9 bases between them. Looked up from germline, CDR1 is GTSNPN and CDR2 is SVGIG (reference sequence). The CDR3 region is CAWSPRTNQPQHF. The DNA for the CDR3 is TGTGCCTGGAGCCCCCGTACCAATCAGCCCCAGCATTTT.

CDR3 nucleotides: TGTGCCATCAGTGAAGGGGGAAACTATGGCTACACCTTC. Translating it yields CAISEGGNYGYTF. The chain is built from TRBV10-3 and TRBJ1-2; D may be TRBD1 (6 bases). Germline-derived CDR1 and CDR2 are ENHRY and SYGVKD. The V end was cut by 3 bases, the J end by 2 bases, with 7 bases between. The CDR3 extends over 13 amino acids.

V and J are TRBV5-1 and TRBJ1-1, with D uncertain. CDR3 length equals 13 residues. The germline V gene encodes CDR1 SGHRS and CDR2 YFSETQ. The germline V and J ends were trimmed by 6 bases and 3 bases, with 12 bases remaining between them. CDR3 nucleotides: TGCGCCAGCATGAAGAGCACGGACACTGAAGCTTTCTTT. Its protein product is CASMKSTDTEAFF.

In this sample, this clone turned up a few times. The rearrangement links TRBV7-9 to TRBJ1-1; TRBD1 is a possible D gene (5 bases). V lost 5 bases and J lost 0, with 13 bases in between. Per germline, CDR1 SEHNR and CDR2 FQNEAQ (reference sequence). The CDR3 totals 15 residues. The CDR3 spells CASSPLGLMNTEAFF. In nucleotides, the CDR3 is TGTGCCAGCAGCCCCCTGGGACTCATGAACACTGAAGCTTTCTTT.

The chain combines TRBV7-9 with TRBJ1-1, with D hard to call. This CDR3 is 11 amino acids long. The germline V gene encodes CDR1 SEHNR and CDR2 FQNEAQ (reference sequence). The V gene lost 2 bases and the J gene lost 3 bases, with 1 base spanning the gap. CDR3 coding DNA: TGTGCCAGCAGCTTACACACTGAAGCTTTCTTT. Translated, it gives CASSLHTEAFF.

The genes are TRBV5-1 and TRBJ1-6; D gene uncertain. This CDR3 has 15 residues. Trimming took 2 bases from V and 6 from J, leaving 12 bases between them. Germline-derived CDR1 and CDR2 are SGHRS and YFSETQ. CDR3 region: CASSFLDLSNSPLHF. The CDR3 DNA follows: TGCGCCAGCAGCTTCCTGGACTTAAGTAATTCACCCCTCCACTTT.

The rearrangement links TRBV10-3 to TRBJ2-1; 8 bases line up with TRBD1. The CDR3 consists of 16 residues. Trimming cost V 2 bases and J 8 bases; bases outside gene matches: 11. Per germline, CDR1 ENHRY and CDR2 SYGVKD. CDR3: CAISEPGQGSLHEQFF. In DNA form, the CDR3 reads TGTGCCATCAGTGAGCCCGGACAGGGTTCTCTACATGAGCAGTTCTTC.

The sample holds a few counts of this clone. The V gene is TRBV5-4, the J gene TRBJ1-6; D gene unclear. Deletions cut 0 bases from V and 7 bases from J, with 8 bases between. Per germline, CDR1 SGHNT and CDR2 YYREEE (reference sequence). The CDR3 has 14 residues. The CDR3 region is CASSLEGTNSPLHF. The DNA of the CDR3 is TGTGCCAGCAGCTTGGAGGGTACCAATTCACCCCTCCACTTT.

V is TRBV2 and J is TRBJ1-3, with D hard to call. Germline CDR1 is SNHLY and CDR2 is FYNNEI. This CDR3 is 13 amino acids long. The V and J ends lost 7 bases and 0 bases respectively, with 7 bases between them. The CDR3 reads CASMRTSGNTIYF. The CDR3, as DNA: TGTGCCAGCATGAGGACCTCTGGAAACACCATATATTTT.

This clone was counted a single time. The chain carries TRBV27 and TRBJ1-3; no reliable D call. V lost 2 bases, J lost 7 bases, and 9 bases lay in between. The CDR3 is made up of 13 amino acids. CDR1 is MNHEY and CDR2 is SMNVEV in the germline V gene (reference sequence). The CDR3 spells CASSLLEGNTIYF. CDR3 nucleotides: TGTGCCAGCAGTTTACTGGAGGGCAACACCATATATTTT.

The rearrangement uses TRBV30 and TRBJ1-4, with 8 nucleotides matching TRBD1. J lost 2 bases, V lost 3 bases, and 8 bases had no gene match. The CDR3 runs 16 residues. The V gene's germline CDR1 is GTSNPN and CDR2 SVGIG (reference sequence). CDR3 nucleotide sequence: TGTGCCTGGAGGAAACAGGGGGTTTCGACTAATGAAAAACTGTTTTTT. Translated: CAWRKQGVSTNEKLFF.

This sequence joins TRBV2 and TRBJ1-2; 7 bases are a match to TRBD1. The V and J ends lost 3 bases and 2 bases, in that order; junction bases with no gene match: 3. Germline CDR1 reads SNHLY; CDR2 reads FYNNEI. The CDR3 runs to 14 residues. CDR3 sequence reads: CASSDKTGNYGYTF. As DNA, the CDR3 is TGTGCCAGCAGTGATAAGACAGGGAACTATGGCTACACCTTC.

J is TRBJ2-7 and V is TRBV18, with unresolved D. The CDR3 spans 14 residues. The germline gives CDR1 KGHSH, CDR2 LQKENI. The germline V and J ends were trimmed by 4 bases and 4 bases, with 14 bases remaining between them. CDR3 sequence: CASSQSTGGYEQYV. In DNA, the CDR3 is TGTGCCAGCTCACAATCCACGGGTGGGTACGAGCAGTACGTC.

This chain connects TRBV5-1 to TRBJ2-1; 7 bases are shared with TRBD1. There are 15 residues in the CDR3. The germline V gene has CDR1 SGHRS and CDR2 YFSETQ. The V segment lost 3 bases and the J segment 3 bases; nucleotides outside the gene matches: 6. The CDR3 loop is CASSSYRGSYNEQFF. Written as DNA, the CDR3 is TGCGCCAGCAGCTCCTACAGGGGAAGCTACAATGAGCAGTTCTTC.

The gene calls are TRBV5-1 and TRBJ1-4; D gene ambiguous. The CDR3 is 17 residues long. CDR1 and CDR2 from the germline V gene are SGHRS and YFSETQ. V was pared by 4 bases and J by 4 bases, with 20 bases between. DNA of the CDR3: TGCGCCAGCAGCCCCCACAGCGTGGATCTGGGTAATGAAAAACTGTTTTTT. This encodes CASSPHSVDLGNEKLFF.

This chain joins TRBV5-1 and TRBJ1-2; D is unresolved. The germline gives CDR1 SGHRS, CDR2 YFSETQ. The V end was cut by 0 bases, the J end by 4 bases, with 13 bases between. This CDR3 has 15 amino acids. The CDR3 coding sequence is TGCGCCAGCAGCTTGGCCCTGGATTCTACCTATGGCTACACCTTC. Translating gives CASSLALDSTYGYTF.

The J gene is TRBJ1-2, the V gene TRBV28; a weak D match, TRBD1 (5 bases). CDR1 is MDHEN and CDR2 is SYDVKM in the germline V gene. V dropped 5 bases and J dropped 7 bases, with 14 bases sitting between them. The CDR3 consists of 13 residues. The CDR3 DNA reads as TGTGCCAGCAGTGCCCGGAGGGGAGGTGGCTACACCTTC. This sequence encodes CASSARRGGGYTF.